The sequence of this T cell receptor (beta chain) was determined in a study of T cells in Graves' hyperthyroidism and ophthalmopathy. CDR3 length: 13 residues. CDR1 is MNHEY, CDR2 SVGEGT, per germline. V was cut by 7 bases and J by 5 bases, with 12 bases left in between. Stable Graves' hyperthyroidism meant no ophthalmopathy progression within 18 months. Amplification of TCR beta CDR3 regions used RNA as the template. With the HTBI primer set, the TCR CDR3 went through a first round of RT-PCR. TCRdb independently ran MiXCR on the multiplex PCR reads; one entry per CDR3 protein. This sample has about 520,000 distinct CDR3 sequences; less than 25% occur once, and the top ten carry 26%. This clonotype showed up many times.

The sequenced material came from blood. This TCR was recovered from a man aged 18 to 29 with Graves' hyperthyroidism. The chain couples TRBV6-2 or TRBV6-3 to TRBJ1-5; D might be TRBD1 (6 bases). The CDR3 DNA sequence: TGTGCCAGCACCCGGGACACCTATCAGCCCCAGCATTTT. Its translation: CASTRDTYQPQHF.